Listed here is a single T cell receptor beta chain. Antigen specificity is unknown. V shed 4 bases, J shed 1 base, and the junction held 5 bases outside the gene matches. Germline V gives CDR1 SGHNT, CDR2 YYREEE (reference sequence). CDR3 length: 15 amino acids. This sample was taken from a study of T cell responses to AZD1222 COVID-19 vaccine. Study in general: Second-dose intervals of approximately 4 or approximately 12 weeks were pooled. Notes on the study in general: Baseline testing showed seropositivity in only six AZD1222 recipients. Without day 14 samples, only post-peak T cell repertoires were studied. Clonal diversity may have been underestimated in mostly white British donors.

Method: immunoSEQ multiplex PCR; TCRdb's copy keeps in-frame clones and lacks some. The table has 150,000 to 200,000 clones, 85% to 95% seen once. The chain employs TRBV5-4 and TRBJ2-5; 9 nucleotides align to TRBD1. The sample consisted of peripheral blood, taken on day 0 of AZD1222 vaccination. The clonotype originates from an adult in good health. The CDR3 nucleotides are TGTGCCAGCAGCCTGGACAGGGGCATCCAAGAGACCCAGTACTTC. Its translation is CASSLDRGIQETQYF.